These 28 T cell receptor beta chains share one sample of origin, sequenced in a study of blood T cells in healthy people across ages (dated by TCRdb to about 2015). The receptor library was made with 5' RACE. Sequenced using an Illumina HiSeq 2500. A second PCR of roughly 6 to 11 cycles was run with a J-beta primer mix and a sample-barcoded 5' primer. Clones were called with MiXCR by TCRdb after fastp trimmed the public reads at Q25, and only in-frame beta chains were retained. Rows with a matching CDR3 protein are joined into one entry that keeps the most common DNA and genes. The sample contains fewer than 800,000 distinct CDR3 sequences, around 21% of them found a single time. The ten largest clones capture roughly 3.7% of the sample. Sequenced: blood. The source is a man between 65 and 79 years old in good health.

The genes are TRBV21-1 and TRBJ2-5; the tabulated D call, TRBD2, remains unverified against the DNA. The J call is uncertain, as TRBJ2-7 better fits the DNA end. TRBV21-1 is a documented pseudogene. The CDR3 contains 18 residues. The CDR3 bases are TGTGCCAGCAGCAAAGCGCTTATCCCCAGCGGGACCTCCTACGAGCAGTACTTC. The encoded protein is CASSKALIPSGTSYEQYF.

The chain combines TRBV3-1 with TRBJ2-5; no reliable D call. The ends were cut back, 1 base at V and 5 bases at J, with 5 bases in the middle. This CDR3 is 12 amino acids long. The germline gives CDR1 LGHDT, CDR2 YNNKEL (reference sequence). This CDR3 reads CASSQGDETQYF. CDR3 bases: TGTGCCAGCAGCCAAGGTGATGAGACCCAGTACTTC.

The chain is built from TRBV7-4 and TRBJ2-5; either TRBD1 or TRBD2 may supply D (6 bases each). With the DNA end fitting TRBJ2-1 better, the J assignment may be wrong. Germline V gene lookup returns CDR1 SGHVT and CDR2 SQSDAQ. CDR3 size: 14 residues. The CDR3 DNA is TGTGCCAGCAGCTTTCGGGGGCGTGATGTTGAGCAGTTCTTC. Translation: CASSFRGRDVEQFF.

The chain uses TRBV5-6 and TRBJ2-3; perhaps D is TRBD1 or TRBD2 (5 bases each). CDR1 and CDR2 from the germline V gene are SGHDT and YYEEEE. The length of the CDR3 is 16 residues. Trimming stripped 1 base from V and 2 bases from J, with 14 bases between. CDR3 sequence: CASSLFNGADTDTQYF. The DNA for the CDR3 is TGTGCCAGCAGCTTGTTTAACGGGGCCGACACAGATACGCAGTATTTT.

The genes are TRBV20-1 and TRBJ2-7; unclear D gene. Germline CDR1 DFQATT, CDR2 SNEGSKA (reference sequence). Trimming stripped 3 bases from V and 1 base from J, with 13 bases between. This CDR3 comprises 14 residues. The CDR3 nucleotides read TGCAGTGCTAGGAAGGGCCAGATTTCCTACGAGCAGTACTTC. It codes for CSARKGQISYEQYF.

This clonotype was detected a few times. The V call is TRBV7-9, the J call TRBJ2-6; D remains unclear. Germline V gene lookup returns CDR1 SEHNR and CDR2 FQNEAQ (reference sequence). Trimming took 2 bases from V and 4 from J, leaving 12 bases between them. This CDR3 spans 16 amino acids. The CDR3 protein is CASSLQLTQGANVLTF. The CDR3, as DNA: TGTGCCAGCAGCTTACAATTAACTCAAGGGGCCAACGTCCTGACTTTC.

This clonotype was found many times. V and J are TRBV5-1 and TRBJ1-1; D not certain. Germline V gene sequence: CDR1 SGHRS, CDR2 YFSETQ. Trimming took off 4 bases at V and 4 bases at J, with 11 bases between the two ends. The CDR3 spans 13 residues. The CDR3 region is CASSVGGSTEAFF. The DNA for the CDR3 is TGCGCCAGCAGCGTAGGCGGCTCCACTGAAGCTTTCTTT. The variable domain in full, with the rest retrieved from reference TRBV5-1 and TRBJ1-1, is KAGVTQTPRYLIKTRGQQVTLSCSPISGHRSVSWYQQTPGQGLQFLFEYFSETQRNKGNFPGRFSGRQFSNSRSEMNVSTLELGDSALYLCASSVGGSTEAFFGQGTRLTVV.

This sequence joins TRBV7-9 and TRBJ1-1; TRBD1 aligns across 7 bases. Losses at the gene ends were 5 bases for V and 5 bases for J; bases not matched to a gene: 11. The CDR3 extends over 15 amino acids. CDR1 and CDR2 (germline): SEHNR, FQNEAQ (reference sequence). The CDR3 DNA reads as TGTGCCAGCAGCCCCGTAGGGGGCCTCAGGACTGAAGCTTTCTTT. It codes for CASSPVGGLRTEAFF.

This clonotype was seen only a few times. The chain is built from TRBV7-9 and TRBJ2-7; D possibly corresponds to TRBD1 (6 bases). The V gene's germline CDR1 is SEHNR and CDR2 FQNEAQ (reference sequence). This CDR3 has 15 amino acids. Deletions cut 5 bases from V and 2 bases from J, with 16 bases between. The CDR3 DNA is TGTGCCAGCAGCCTCCTAGGGGACACGACCTACGAGCAGTACTTC. Translating it yields CASSLLGDTTYEQYF.

The chain carries TRBV28 and TRBJ1-5; D is perhaps TRBD1 (5 bases). This CDR3 is built from 12 residues. V was clipped by 7 bases and J by 4 bases, with 8 bases between them. Germline lookup yields CDR1 MDHEN and CDR2 SYDVKM. The chain's CDR3 is CASKDSNQPQHF. CDR3 DNA: TGTGCCAGCAAAGACAGTAATCAGCCCCAGCATTTT.

The rearrangement links TRBV5-1 to TRBJ1-1, with D hard to call. V was trimmed by 2 bases and J by 1 base, leaving 12 bases between them. The length of the CDR3 is 15 residues. The germline CDR1 and CDR2 sequences are SGHRS and YFSETQ. This chain's CDR3 is CASSFQTGGNTEAFF. The CDR3 coding sequence is TGCGCCAGCAGCTTTCAGACGGGAGGGAACACTGAAGCTTTCTTT.

This clonotype was seen ten or more times. The chain uses TRBV18 and TRBJ1-1; tentative D call: TRBD1 (6 bases). The CDR3 covers 15 residues. Trimming pared 2 bases from V and 1 base from J, leaving 11 bases between. The germline gives CDR1 KGHSH, CDR2 LQKENI. For the CDR3, the DNA is TGTGCCAGCTCACCAGGAAAGGACAGGAACACTGAAGCTTTCTTT. The encoded protein is CASSPGKDRNTEAFF.

This clonotype was found many times. V is TRBV6-2 or TRBV6-3 and J is TRBJ2-2; D not resolved. The CDR3 is 12 amino acids. V was trimmed by 5 bases and J by 6 bases, leaving 7 bases between them. The germline gives CDR1 MNHEY, CDR2 SVGEGT. The CDR3 sequence is CASSEVPGELFF. CDR3 coding DNA: TGTGCCAGCAGTGAAGTCCCCGGGGAGCTGTTTTTT.

Regarding this clonotype: Sequence at one end of the junction differs from germline and may be a read error. The rearrangement joins TRBV6-1 to TRBJ2-4; maybe TRBD2 (5 bases). The CDR3 extends over 15 amino acids. CDR1 MNHNS and CDR2 SASEGT come from the germline V gene. The CDR3 DNA follows: TGTGCCAGCAGTGGGGCGGAGGTAGCCAAAAACATACAGTACTTC. Protein: CASSGAEVAKNIQYF.

The chain couples TRBV29-1 to TRBJ1-1; 8 bases fit TRBD1. Looked up from germline, CDR1 is SQVTM and CDR2 is ANQGSEA. CDR3 length equals 12 residues. V shed 4 bases, J shed 7 bases, and the junction held 5 bases outside the gene matches. The CDR3 region is CSVGDRGDEAFF. CDR3 sequence (DNA): TGCAGCGTTGGAGACAGGGGAGATGAAGCTTTCTTT.

V gene TRBV7-8 combines with J gene TRBJ1-5; 9 bases are a match to TRBD1. Germline lookup yields CDR1 SGHVS and CDR2 FQNEAQ. The trim removed 5 bases at V and 8 bases at J, leaving 10 bases unmatched. The CDR3 is 15 residues long. The CDR3: CASSGRQGGTEPQHF. Written as DNA, the CDR3 is TGTGCCAGCAGCGGAAGACAGGGGGGAACTGAGCCCCAGCATTTT.

This chain joins TRBV4-2 and TRBJ2-2, with 7 nucleotides matching TRBD2. Trimming removed 4 bases from V and 7 bases from J; junction bases left unmatched: 9. The CDR3 runs 15 residues. Germline values: CDR1 LGHNA, CDR2 YNFKEQ. CDR3 residues: CASSRLAVGIGELFF. In DNA, the CDR3 is TGTGCCAGCAGCCGACTAGCCGTCGGGATCGGGGAGCTGTTTTTT.

The V gene is TRBV20-1, the J gene TRBJ2-4, with 7 positions matching TRBD1. V was pared by 1 base and J by 1 base, with 4 bases of the junction left unmatched. Germline V gene data show CDR1 as DFQATT and CDR2 as SNEGSKA (reference sequence). This CDR3 comprises 15 residues. CDR3 coding DNA: TGCAGTGCTAGAGGACAGGGTTCGGCCAAAAACATTCAGTACTTC. Translated: CSARGQGSAKNIQYF.

This clonotype was seen repeatedly, ten times or more. V gene TRBV11-2 combines with J gene TRBJ2-7, with 11 bases that match TRBD2. V lost 3 bases to trimming and J lost 3 bases; unmatched junction nucleotides: 7. CDR3 size: 16 residues. Looked up from germline, CDR1 is SGHAT and CDR2 is FQNNGV. The CDR3 protein is CASSLGTSGKLYEQYF. CDR3 nucleotide sequence: TGTGCCAGCAGCTTGGGGACTAGCGGTAAACTCTACGAGCAGTACTTC.

This rearrangement joins TRBV20-1 to TRBJ2-5; D remains ambiguous. Gene TRBJ2-7 matches the end of the DNA better, so the J call may be wrong. Germline V gene sequence: CDR1 DFQATT, CDR2 SNEGSKA (reference sequence). This CDR3 region has 13 residues. DNA of the CDR3: TGCAGTGCCAATTTGGGCCAGCACTACGAGCAGTACTTC. Translating it yields CSANLGQHYEQYF.

This chain uses TRBV6-5 with TRBJ2-5, with 10 bases identical to TRBD1. The last part of the DNA fits TRBJ2-7 better; the J call may be wrong. Germline V gene lookup returns CDR1 MNHEY and CDR2 SVGAGI. The CDR3 is 13 residues long. The CDR3 reads CASRTGGSNEQYF. In nucleotides, the CDR3 is TGTGCCAGCCGGACAGGGGGGTCCAACGAGCAGTACTTC.

In its sample, this clonotype was seen a few times. The chain uses TRBV27 and TRBJ2-1; TRBD1 aligns across 7 bases. This CDR3 region has 16 residues. The germline V gene has CDR1 MNHEY and CDR2 SMNVEV (reference sequence). V trimming: 0 bases; J trimming: 1 base; junction bases outside the gene matches: 3. CDR3 protein: CASSLSETGSYNEQFF. CDR3 DNA: TGTGCCAGCAGTTTATCTGAGACAGGGTCCTACAATGAGCAGTTCTTC.

This clonotype was detected many times. The chain joins TRBV5-1 to TRBJ1-1; tentative D call: TRBD1 (6 bases). Germline CDR1 is SGHRS and CDR2 is YFSETQ. The CDR3 is made up of 15 amino acids. Trimming stripped 0 bases from V and 5 bases from J, with 14 bases between. CDR3 DNA sequence: TGCGCCAGCAGCTTGGACAGGGCGGCGGGGACTGAAGCTTTCTTT. This gives the protein CASSLDRAAGTEAFF.

This clonotype appeared many times. The rearrangement joins TRBV10-3 to TRBJ2-5; 7 nucleotides line up with TRBD2. Germline loops: CDR1 ENHRY, CDR2 SYGVKD. J was trimmed by 4 bases and V by 2 bases; bases with no gene match: 4. There are 14 residues in the CDR3. The CDR3 bases are TGTGCCATCAGTGAGGTTGGCGGGAGAGAGACCCAGTACTTC. This translates into CAISEVGGRETQYF.

The table lists this clonotype with a few counts. This chain connects TRBV15 to TRBJ2-5; D remains ambiguous. CDR1 and CDR2 (germline): LNHNV, YYDKDF (reference sequence). The CDR3 has 15 amino acids. V lost 0 bases to trimming and J lost 0 bases, with 8 bases between them. This CDR3 reads CATSRDTLDQETQYF. For the CDR3, the DNA is TGTGCCACCAGCAGAGATACACTGGACCAAGAGACCCAGTACTTC.

This rearrangement joins TRBV5-1 to TRBJ2-3; TRBD1 matches 7 bases. Per germline, CDR1 SGHRS and CDR2 YFSETQ. This CDR3 comprises 16 residues. V was clipped by 3 bases and J by 6 bases; unmatched bases: 13. The CDR3 DNA follows: TGCGCCAGCAGCTGGAGGACAGGCCCTACCCCCGATACGCAGTATTTT. It translates to CASSWRTGPTPDTQYF. Supplemented by reference TRBV5-1 and TRBJ2-3, the full variable domain reads KAGVTQTPRYLIKTRGQQVTLSCSPISGHRSVSWYQQTPGQGLQFLFEYFSETQRNKGNFPGRFSGRQFSNSRSEMNVSTLELGDSALYLCASSWRTGPTPDTQYFGPGTRLTVL.

The sample holds a few counts of this clonotype. V usage is TRBV4-1 and J usage is TRBJ2-5; 8 positions agree with TRBD1. Germline V gene data show CDR1 as MGHRA and CDR2 as YSYEKL. V lost 0 bases to trimming and J lost 5 bases; unmatched junction nucleotides: 8. The CDR3 covers 16 residues. In DNA, the CDR3 is TGCGCCAGCAGCCAAGATGGTTCAGGGGGCACGGAGACCCAGTACTTC. This translates into CASSQDGSGGTETQYF.

This clonotype came up a few times. Sequence at one end of the junction differs from germline and may be a read error. The gene calls are TRBV28 and TRBJ1-5, with unresolved D. The CDR3 covers 16 residues. Germline V gives CDR1 MDHEN, CDR2 SYDVKM. This chain's CDR3 is CATSRPRMWENGAQHF. The CDR3 nucleotides read TGTGCCACCAGTCGACCCAGGATGTGGGAAAACGGGGCCCAGCATTTT.